The 10 T cell receptor beta chains in this list originate from one sample, sequenced in a study of OX40 agonist ivuxolimab in advanced cancers. The protocol was immunoSEQ multiplex PCR, while the TCRdb copy is restricted to in-frame clones and leaves out a portion. The data hold roughly 24,000 clones, with about four fifths observed a single time. This specimen was CD4+ or CD8+ T cells sorted from blood, taken in a trial of the OX40 agonist ivuxolimab. Receptors originate from an adult with an advanced solid tumor such as melanoma, head and neck, liver or kidney cancer.

The chain joins TRBV7-2 to TRBJ1-5, with 8 bases fitting TRBD1. V dropped 2 bases and J dropped 5; count of bases not matched to a gene: 5. This CDR3 is built from 15 residues. In germline, CDR1 is SGHTA, CDR2 FQGNSA. This CDR3 reads CASSLFSGGDQPQHF. Here the CDR3 DNA reads TGTGCCAGCAGCTTATTTTCAGGGGGCGATCAGCCCCAGCATTTT.

The gene calls are TRBV6-5 and TRBJ1-2, with a weak D call TRBD1 (5 bases). Germline CDR1 reads MNHEY; CDR2 reads SVGAGI. The CDR3 runs to 14 residues. V lost 2 bases to trimming and J lost 10 bases, with 17 bases between them. The CDR3 DNA sequence: TGTGCCAGCAGTTACCAACCGGGACGGAGTTTCTACACCTTC. This encodes CASSYQPGRSFYTF.

This clone was counted a single time. The chain uses TRBV19 and TRBJ2-1; D is unclear. This CDR3 comprises 14 residues. V was shortened by 4 bases and J by 7 bases, with 14 bases between the two germline ends. The germline gives CDR1 LNHDA, CDR2 SQIVND (reference sequence). CDR3 nucleotide sequence: TGTGCCAGTAGTACCCGGGCCCTAGAAAATGAGCAGTTCTTC. This codes for CASSTRALENEQFF.

The chain employs TRBV6-5 and TRBJ2-2; D gene unclear. From germline, CDR1 is MNHEY and CDR2 SVGAGI. The CDR3 has 14 amino acids. The V gene lost 4 bases and the J gene lost 6 bases, with 12 bases spanning the gap. The CDR3 protein is CASSSPKGPGELFF. CDR3 bases: TGTGCCAGCAGTTCCCCCAAGGGTCCCGGGGAGCTGTTTTTT.

A single count supports this clone. The genes are TRBV4-1 and TRBJ2-5; 7 nucleotides line up with TRBD1. The J call is in doubt because the DNA end fits TRBJ2-7 better. The germline CDR1 and CDR2 sequences are MGHRA and YSYEKL. The CDR3 length is 14 residues. The CDR3 DNA reads TGCGCCAGCGCCGACAGGGTGAGGTCCTACGAGCAGTACTTC. Translated: CASADRVRSYEQYF.

J is TRBJ2-7 and V is TRBV6-5; 12 nucleotides line up with TRBD2. V shed 5 bases and J 2 bases; nucleotides not matched to a gene: 1. Per germline, CDR1 MNHEY and CDR2 SVGAGI. The CDR3 loop spans 14 amino acids. The CDR3 loop is CASSASGGAYEQYF. The CDR3 coding sequence is TGTGCCAGCAGTGCTAGCGGGGGGGCCTACGAGCAGTACTTC.

The chain links TRBV7-2 to TRBJ2-7, with 8 bases fitting TRBD2. The germline gives CDR1 SGHTA, CDR2 FQGNSA. This CDR3 spans 15 amino acids. V was clipped by 1 base and J by 3 bases; unmatched bases: 5. CDR3 in DNA: TGTGCCAGCAGCTTAGGCGGGGGGATCTTCTACGAGCAGTACTTC. Translated, it gives CASSLGGGIFYEQYF.

A single count supports this clone. Written as DNA, the CDR3 is TGTGCCAGTAGTATCGGGATCCCAGAGACCCAGTACTTC. This gives the protein CASSIGIPETQYF. V and J are TRBV19 and TRBJ2-5; D is perhaps TRBD2 (5 bases). V shed 3 bases and J shed 4 bases, with 9 bases lying between them. This CDR3 is 13 amino acids long. Germline CDR1 reads LNHDA; CDR2 reads SQIVND (reference sequence).

The J gene is TRBJ2-7, the V gene TRBV27; 8 bases match TRBD1. The germline gives CDR1 MNHEY, CDR2 SMNVEV (reference sequence). Trimming removed 6 bases from V and 2 bases from J; junction bases left unmatched: 9. This CDR3 contains 15 residues. The CDR3 nucleotides are TGTGCCAGCAGAGTACCAGGGGGCGCCGCCTACGAGCAGTACTTC. It is translated as CASRVPGGAAYEQYF.

This clone was counted a single time. The rearrangement links TRBV7-2 to TRBJ1-2, with 9 bases lining up with TRBD1. CDR3 size: 14 residues. Germline V CDR1 and CDR2: SGHTA, FQGNSA. After removal of 5 bases from V and 1 base from J, the junction contained 2 bases not matched to a gene. The CDR3 spells CASSRGQGNYGYTF. The CDR3 nucleotides are TGTGCCAGCAGCCGGGGACAGGGTAACTATGGCTACACCTTC.